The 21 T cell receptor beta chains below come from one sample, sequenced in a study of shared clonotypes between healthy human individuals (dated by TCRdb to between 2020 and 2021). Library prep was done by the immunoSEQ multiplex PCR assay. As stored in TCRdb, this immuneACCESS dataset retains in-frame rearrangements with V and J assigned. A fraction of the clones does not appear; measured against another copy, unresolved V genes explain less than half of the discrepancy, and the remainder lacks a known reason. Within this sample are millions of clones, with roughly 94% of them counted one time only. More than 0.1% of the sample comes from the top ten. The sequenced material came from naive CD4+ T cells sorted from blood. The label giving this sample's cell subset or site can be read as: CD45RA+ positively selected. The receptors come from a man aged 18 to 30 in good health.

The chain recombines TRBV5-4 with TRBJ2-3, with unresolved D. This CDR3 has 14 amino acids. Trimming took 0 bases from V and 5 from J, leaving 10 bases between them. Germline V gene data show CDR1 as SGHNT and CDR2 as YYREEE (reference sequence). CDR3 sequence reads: CASSLATMGDTQYF. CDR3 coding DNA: TGTGCCAGCAGCTTGGCCACAATGGGAGATACGCAGTATTTT.

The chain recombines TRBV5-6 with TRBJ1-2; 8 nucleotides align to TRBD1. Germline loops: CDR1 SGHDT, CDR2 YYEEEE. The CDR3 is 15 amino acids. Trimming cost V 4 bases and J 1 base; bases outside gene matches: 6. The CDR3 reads CASSPGTGLNYGYTF. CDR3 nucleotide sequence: TGTGCCAGCAGCCCAGGGACAGGACTTAACTATGGCTACACCTTC.

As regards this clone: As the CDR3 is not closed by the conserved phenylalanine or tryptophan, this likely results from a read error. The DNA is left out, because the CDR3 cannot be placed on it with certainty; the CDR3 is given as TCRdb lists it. This CDR3 is CASSLAGRALPWVY. V is TRBV7-2 and J is TRBJ1-2; TRBD1 was called by the table and not checked on the DNA. The CDR3 is made up of 14 amino acids, end residues included. Germline V gene data show CDR1 as SGHTA and CDR2 as FQGNSA.

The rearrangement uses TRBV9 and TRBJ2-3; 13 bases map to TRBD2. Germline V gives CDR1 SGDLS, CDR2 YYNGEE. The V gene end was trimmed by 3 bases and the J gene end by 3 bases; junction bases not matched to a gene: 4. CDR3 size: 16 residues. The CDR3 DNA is TGTGCCAGCAGCGCGGGACTAGCGGGAACTACAGATACGCAGTATTTT. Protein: CASSAGLAGTTDTQYF.

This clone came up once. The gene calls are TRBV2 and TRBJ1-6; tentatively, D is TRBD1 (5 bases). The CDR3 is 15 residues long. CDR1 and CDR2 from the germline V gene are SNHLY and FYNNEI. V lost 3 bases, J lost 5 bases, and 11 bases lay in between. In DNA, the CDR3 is TGTGCCAGCAGTGACGGGCAGGGCAATAATTCACCCCTCCACTTT. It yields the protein CASSDGQGNNSPLHF.

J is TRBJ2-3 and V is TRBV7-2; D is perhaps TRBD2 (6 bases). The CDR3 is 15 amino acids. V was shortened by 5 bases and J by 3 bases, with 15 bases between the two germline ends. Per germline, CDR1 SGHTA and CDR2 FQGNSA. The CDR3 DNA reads TGTGCCAGCAGCCCGGGGGACGCCCGGACAGATACGCAGTATTTT. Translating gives CASSPGDARTDTQYF.

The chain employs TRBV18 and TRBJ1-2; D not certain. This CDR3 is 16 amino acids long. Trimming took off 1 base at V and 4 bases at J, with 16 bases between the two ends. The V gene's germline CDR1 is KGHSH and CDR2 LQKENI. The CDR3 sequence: CASSPLTGIESYGYTF. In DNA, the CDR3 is TGTGCCAGCTCACCACTTACGGGAATAGAGAGCTATGGCTACACCTTC.

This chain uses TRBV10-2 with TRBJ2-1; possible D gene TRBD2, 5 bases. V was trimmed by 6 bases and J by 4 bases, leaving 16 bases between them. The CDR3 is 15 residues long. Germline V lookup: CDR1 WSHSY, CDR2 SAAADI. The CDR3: CASSRFGGSYNEQFF. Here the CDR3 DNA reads TGCGCCAGCAGCAGGTTCGGAGGATCTTACAATGAGCAGTTCTTC.

The CDR3 nucleotides are TGTGCCAGCTCAGGGACTAGCGGGAGCGAGCAGTACTTC. Translation: CASSGTSGSEQYF. The chain is built from TRBV18 and TRBJ2-7; TRBD2 matches at 14 bases. The length of the CDR3 is 13 residues. Germline CDR1 reads KGHSH; CDR2 reads LQKENI. J was trimmed by 6 bases and V by 5 bases; bases with no gene match: 0.

CDR3 protein: CASSLEGGHRTDTQYF. CDR3 DNA sequence: TGTGCCAGCAGCTTAGAGGGGGGGCACCGCACAGATACGCAGTATTTT. The gene calls are TRBV7-9 and TRBJ2-3; possibly TRBD2 for D (7 bases). The CDR3 spans 16 residues. Germline assignment: CDR1 SEHNR and CDR2 FQNEAQ (reference sequence). Trimming left V 1 base short and J 1 base short, with 12 bases between.

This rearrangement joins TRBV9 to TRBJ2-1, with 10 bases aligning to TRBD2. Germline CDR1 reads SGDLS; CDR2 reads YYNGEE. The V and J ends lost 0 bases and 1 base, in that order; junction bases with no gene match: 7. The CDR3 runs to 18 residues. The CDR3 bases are TGTGCCAGCAGCGTAGGCCTAGCGGGGGCAATGTCCTACAATGAGCAGTTCTTC. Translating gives CASSVGLAGAMSYNEQFF.

This chain's CDR3 is CASSLDTVNSPLHF. The CDR3, as DNA: TGTGCCAGCAGCTTAGATACAGTGAATTCACCCCTCCACTTT. The chain has TRBV7-9 and TRBJ1-6; D unresolved. Deletions cut 1 base from V and 7 bases from J, with 8 bases between. The CDR3 is 14 residues long. Germline CDR1 and CDR2: SEHNR and FQNEAQ (reference sequence). Supplemented by reference TRBV7-9 and TRBJ1-6, the full variable domain reads DTGVSQNPRHKITKRGQNVTFRCDPISEHNRLYWYRQTLGQGPEFLTYFQNEAQLEKSRLLSDRFSAERPKGSFSTLEIQRTEQGDSAMYLCASSLDTVNSPLHFGNGTRLTVT.

CDR3 sequence (DNA): TGCAGCGTTGTGAACGGGGCCGATACGCAGTATTTT. Amino acid sequence: CSVVNGADTQYF. This chain uses TRBV29-1 with TRBJ2-3, with D tentatively TRBD1 or TRBD2 (5 bases each). V lost 4 bases, J lost 6 bases, and 11 bases lay in between. Germline-derived CDR1 and CDR2 are SQVTM and ANQGSEA. This CDR3 comprises 12 residues.

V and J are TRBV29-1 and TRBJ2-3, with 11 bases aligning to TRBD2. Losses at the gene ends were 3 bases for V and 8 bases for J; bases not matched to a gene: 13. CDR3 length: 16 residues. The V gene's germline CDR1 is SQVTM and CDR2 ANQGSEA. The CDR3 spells CSVDTAGTSGAGTQYF. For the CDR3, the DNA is TGCAGCGTTGACACCGCCGGGACTAGCGGAGCGGGTACGCAGTATTTT.

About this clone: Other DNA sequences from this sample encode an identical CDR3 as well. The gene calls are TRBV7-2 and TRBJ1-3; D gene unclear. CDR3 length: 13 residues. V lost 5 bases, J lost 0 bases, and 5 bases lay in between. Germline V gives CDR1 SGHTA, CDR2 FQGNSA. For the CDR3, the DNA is TGTGCCAGCAGCCGGGACTCTGGAAACACCATATATTTT. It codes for CASSRDSGNTIYF.

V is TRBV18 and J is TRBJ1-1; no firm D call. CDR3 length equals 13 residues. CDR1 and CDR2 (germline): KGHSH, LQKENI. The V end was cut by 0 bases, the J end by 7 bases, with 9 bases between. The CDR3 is CASSPPAPVEAFF. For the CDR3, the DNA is TGTGCCAGCTCACCACCGGCGCCAGTTGAAGCTTTCTTT.

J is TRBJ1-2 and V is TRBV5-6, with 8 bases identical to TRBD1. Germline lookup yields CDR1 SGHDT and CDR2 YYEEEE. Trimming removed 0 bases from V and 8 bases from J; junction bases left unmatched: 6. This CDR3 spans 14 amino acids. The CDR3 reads CASSLVAGGQGYTF. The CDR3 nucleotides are TGTGCCAGCAGCTTGGTGGCAGGGGGCCAGGGCTACACCTTC.

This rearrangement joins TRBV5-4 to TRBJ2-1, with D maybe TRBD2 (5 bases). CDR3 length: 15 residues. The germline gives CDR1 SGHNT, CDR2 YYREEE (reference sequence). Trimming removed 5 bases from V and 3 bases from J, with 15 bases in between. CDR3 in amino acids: CASSDGGQVYNEQFF. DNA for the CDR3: TGTGCCAGCAGTGATGGAGGTCAGGTCTACAATGAGCAGTTCTTC.

The CDR3 loop reads CASSDQGTYSSYEQYF. The CDR3 DNA is TGTGCCAGTAGCGACCAAGGGACGTATAGCTCCTACGAGCAGTACTTC. The chain uses TRBV19 and TRBJ2-7, with D tentatively TRBD1 or TRBD2 (5 bases each). V was pared by 6 bases and J by 0 bases, with 18 bases between. The CDR3 length is 16 residues. Germline-derived CDR1 and CDR2 are LNHDA and SQIVND (reference sequence).

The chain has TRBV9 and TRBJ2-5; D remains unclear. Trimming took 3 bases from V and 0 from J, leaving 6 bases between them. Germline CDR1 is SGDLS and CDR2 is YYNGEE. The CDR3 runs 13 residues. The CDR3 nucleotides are TGTGCCAGCAGCGCAGTAAACCAAGAGACCCAGTACTTC. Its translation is CASSAVNQETQYF. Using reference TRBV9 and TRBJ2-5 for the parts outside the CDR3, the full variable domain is DSGVTQTPKHLITATGQRVTLRCSPRSGDLSVYWYQQSLDQGLQFLIQYYNGEERAKGNILERFSAQQFPDLHSELNLSSLELGDSALYFCASSAVNQETQYFGPGTRLLVL.

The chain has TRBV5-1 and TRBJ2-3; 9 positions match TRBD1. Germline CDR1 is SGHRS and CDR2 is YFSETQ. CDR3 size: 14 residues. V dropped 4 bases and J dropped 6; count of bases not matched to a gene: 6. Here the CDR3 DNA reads TGCGCCAGCAGCGAAGGACAGGGGTATGATACGCAGTATTTT. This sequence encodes CASSEGQGYDTQYF.